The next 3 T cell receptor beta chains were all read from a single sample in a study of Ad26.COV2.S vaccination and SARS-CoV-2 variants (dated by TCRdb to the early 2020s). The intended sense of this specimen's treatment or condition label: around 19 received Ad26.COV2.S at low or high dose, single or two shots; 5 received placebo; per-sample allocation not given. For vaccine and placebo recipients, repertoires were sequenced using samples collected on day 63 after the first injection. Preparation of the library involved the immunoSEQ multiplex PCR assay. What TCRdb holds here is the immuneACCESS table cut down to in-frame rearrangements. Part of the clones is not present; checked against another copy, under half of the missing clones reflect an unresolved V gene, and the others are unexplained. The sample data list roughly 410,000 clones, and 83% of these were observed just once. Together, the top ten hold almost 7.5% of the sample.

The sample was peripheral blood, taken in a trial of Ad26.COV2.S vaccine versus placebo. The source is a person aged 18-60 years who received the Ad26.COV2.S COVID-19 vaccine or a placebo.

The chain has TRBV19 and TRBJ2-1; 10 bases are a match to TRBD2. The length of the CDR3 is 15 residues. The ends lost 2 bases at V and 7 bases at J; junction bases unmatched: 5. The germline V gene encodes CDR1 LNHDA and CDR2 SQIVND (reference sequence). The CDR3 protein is CASSIRLAGGNEQFF. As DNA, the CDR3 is TGTGCCAGTAGTATACGACTAGCGGGTGGGAATGAGCAGTTCTTC.

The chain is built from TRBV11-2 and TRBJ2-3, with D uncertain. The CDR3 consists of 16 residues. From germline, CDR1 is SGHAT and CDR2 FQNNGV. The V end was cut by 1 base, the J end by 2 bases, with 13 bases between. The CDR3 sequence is CASSLASGTITDTQYF. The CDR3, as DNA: TGTGCCAGCAGCTTAGCCTCCGGAACCATCACAGATACGCAGTATTTT.

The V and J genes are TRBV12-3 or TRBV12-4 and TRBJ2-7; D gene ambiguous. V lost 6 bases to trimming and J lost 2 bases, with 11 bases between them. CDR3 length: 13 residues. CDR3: CASSRITPYEQYF. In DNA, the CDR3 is TGTGCCAGCAGCCGTATAACTCCCTACGAGCAGTACTTC.